This TCR beta chain was documented in a study of T-cell reconstitution after alpha-beta-depleted transplantation in children. This CDR3 region has 11 residues. Trimming left V 6 bases short and J 4 bases short, with 8 bases between. Looked up from germline, CDR1 is SQVTM and CDR2 is ANQGSEA. Researchers prepared the TCRbeta library using unique molecular identifiers, the study reports. TCRdb re-called the PCR reads through MiXCR, storing one row per CDR3 protein. Of about 510,000 distinct CDR3 sequences listed, more than 9.5% are singletons. Study-wide points: Fresh T-cell production supplied most of the T-cell counts and diversity seen one year after transplant. Recipient T cells and thymic progenitors that survived gave rise to the high TCRbeta diversity observed at day 60 in some patients. Reportedly, alpha-beta T cells present about two months post-transplant originated from several hundred expanded clones of graft origin.

This clonotype came up a few times. Its specificity is unknown. The TCR originated in a female patient aged 2-15 years who had a stem cell transplant for aplastic anemia, so the T cells may come from the graft donor. This chain links TRBV29-1 with TRBJ2-3; weak D call: TRBD2 (5 bases). Here the sequenced sample was PBMCs, mostly from graft donor cells, taken 180 days after TCRalphabeta/CD19-depleted stem cell transplant. This chain's CDR3 is CSVGLPDTQYF. In DNA form, the CDR3 reads TGCAGCGTCGGACTCCCAGATACGCAGTATTTT.